A selection of T cell receptor beta chains follows, all from one sample in a study of blood T cell repertoires in COVID-19. Assay used: immunoSEQ multiplex PCR; TCRdb lists only in-frame clones, some missing. The table has some 41,000 clones, 75% to 85% seen once. The sequenced sample consisted of peripheral blood. These receptors originate from an elderly man in a cohort sampled during active COVID-19. Both conserved end residues are trimmed from each CDR3.

V gene	J gene	CDR3 protein
TRBV19	TRBJ1-1	ASTGQGVNSAF
TRBV5-4	TRBJ1-2	ASSSSQGAGYGYT
TRBV7-3	TRBJ1-6	ASSLTGRESPLH
TRBV28	TRBJ2-3	ASSSLNTDTQY
TRBV28	TRBJ1-5	ASSRIQGMRQPQH
TRBV28	TRBJ1-4	ASNYNTGREKLF
TRBV5-1	TRBJ2-4	ASRGSGPRDIQY
TRBV27	TRBJ2-3	ASSSFTSGSTDTQY
TRBV28	TRBJ2-7	ASSSGLRDEQY
TRBV27	TRBJ2-7	ASRETVSSYEQY
TRBV2	TRBJ1-3	ASCLSGLHSGNTIY
TRBV7-2	TRBJ1-2	ASSRPDRSNYGYT
TRBV4-1	TRBJ1-2	ASSPADRGIGYT
TRBV21-1	TRBJ1-4	ASSGRGCPNEKLF
TRBV19	TRBJ2-3	ASSIEVAGNSDTQY
TRBV2	TRBJ2-1	ASSAGLNEQF
TRBV9	TRBJ2-7	ASSVRGQGSYEQY
TRBV29-1	TRBJ2-3	SVSGRDTQY
TRBV7-9	TRBJ1-1	ASSLVPGRGPLNTEAF
TRBV28	TRBJ2-7	ASSLISEGYEQY
TRBV5-4	TRBJ2-7	ASSLAGVYEQY
TRBV29-1	TRBJ1-1	SVVGQGNTEAF
TRBV28	TRBJ2-1	ASSEQAPENYNEQF
TRBV3-1/TRBV3-2	TRBJ2-5	ASSQEGRAATQY
TRBV19	TRBJ2-2	ASLTQGAPGELF
TRBV11-2	TRBJ1-6	ASSQGGYNSPLH
TRBV5-1	TRBJ1-1	ASSLDRGTEAF
TRBV7-2	TRBJ2-7	ASSPGQGLREQY
TRBV12-3/TRBV12-4	TRBJ1-1	ASTEQGAEAF
TRBV20-1	TRBJ1-4	SASSGGRREKLF
TRBV7-3	TRBJ2-3	ASSLKAGLGTDTQY
TRBV19	TRBJ2-1	ASSIDLDRARNEQF
TRBV2	TRBJ2-5	ASSGQGLPGETQY
TRBV27	TRBJ1-2	ASRSLGGDYGYT
TRBV18	TRBJ1-1	ASSPQGHLNTEAF
TRBV5-1	TRBJ2-1	ASSLGGSAYNEQF
TRBV30	TRBJ2-7	AWSVSLDYEQY
TRBV18	TRBJ2-1	ASSLTSGRAIEQF
TRBV6-2/TRBV6-3	TRBJ2-1	ASSSGTSGRYNEQF
TRBV4-1	TRBJ1-1	ASSPGTRGGTEAF
TRBV4-1	TRBJ2-7	ASSQSPKEREQY
TRBV5-1	TRBJ2-1	ASQIAGEPYNEQF
TRBV7-9	TRBJ2-1	ASSPLQASGRGEQF
TRBV28	TRBJ1-4	ASTRGFDEKLF
TRBV2	TRBJ2-7	ASSVAGALFEQY
TRBV5-6	TRBJ2-7	ASSWRDRGDYEQY
TRBV29-1	TRBJ2-3	SATKAGVGADTQY
TRBV6-5	TRBJ1-4	ASGGQGASGLF
TRBV11-2	TRBJ1-2	ASSLGTGGMVHGYT
TRBV28	TRBJ1-5	ASSGETGPNQPQH
TRBV18	TRBJ2-1	ASSPSGRIYNEQF
TRBV2	TRBJ2-7	ASSVSAGGIYEQY
TRBV11-1	TRBJ1-2	ASSAYQGQGVGYT
TRBV30	TRBJ1-1	AWGTGWVNTEAF